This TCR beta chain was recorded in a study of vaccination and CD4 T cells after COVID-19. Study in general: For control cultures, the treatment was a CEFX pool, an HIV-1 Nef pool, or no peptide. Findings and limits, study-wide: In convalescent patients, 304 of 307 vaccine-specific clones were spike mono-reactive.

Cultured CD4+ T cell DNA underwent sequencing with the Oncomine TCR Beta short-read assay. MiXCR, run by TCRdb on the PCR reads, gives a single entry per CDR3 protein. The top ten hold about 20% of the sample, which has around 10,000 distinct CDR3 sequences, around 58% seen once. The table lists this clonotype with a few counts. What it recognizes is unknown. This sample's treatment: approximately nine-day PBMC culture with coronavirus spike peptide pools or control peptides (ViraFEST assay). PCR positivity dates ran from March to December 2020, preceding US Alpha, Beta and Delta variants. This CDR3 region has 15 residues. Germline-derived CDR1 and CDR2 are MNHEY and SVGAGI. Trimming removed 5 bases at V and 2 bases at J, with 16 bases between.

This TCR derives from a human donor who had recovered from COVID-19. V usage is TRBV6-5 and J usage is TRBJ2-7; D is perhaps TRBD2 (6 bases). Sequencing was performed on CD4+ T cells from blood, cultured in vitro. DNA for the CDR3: TGTGCCAGCAGTACTCGGGATGGAGGGGCCTACGAGCAGTACTTC. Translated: CASSTRDGGAYEQYF.